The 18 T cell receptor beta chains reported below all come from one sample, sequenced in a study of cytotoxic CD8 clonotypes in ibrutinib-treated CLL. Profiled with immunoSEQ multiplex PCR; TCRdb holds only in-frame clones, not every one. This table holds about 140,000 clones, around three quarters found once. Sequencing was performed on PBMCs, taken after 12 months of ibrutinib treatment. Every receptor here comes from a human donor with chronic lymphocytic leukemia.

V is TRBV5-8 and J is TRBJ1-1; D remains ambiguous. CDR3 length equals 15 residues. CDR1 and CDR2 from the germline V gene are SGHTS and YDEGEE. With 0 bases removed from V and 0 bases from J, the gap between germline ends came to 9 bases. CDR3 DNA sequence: TGTGCCAGCAGCTTGGTTGGCAGGATGAACACTGAAGCTTTCTTT. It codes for CASSLVGRMNTEAFF.

The CDR3: CASSLSGSGDTQYF. The CDR3 DNA reads as TGCGCCAGCAGCTTGAGCGGGAGCGGAGATACGCAGTATTTT. This chain uses TRBV5-1 with TRBJ2-3; TRBD2 agrees at 8 bases. Looked up from germline, CDR1 is SGHRS and CDR2 is YFSETQ. The junction had 3 bases not matched to a gene; V was cut back by 1 base and J by 5 bases. The CDR3 is 14 amino acids. The variable domain in full, completed from reference TRBV5-1 and TRBJ2-3, reads KAGVTQTPRYLIKTRGQQVTLSCSPISGHRSVSWYQQTPGQGLQFLFEYFSETQRNKGNFPGRFSGRQFSNSRSEMNVSTLELGDSALYLCASSLSGSGDTQYFGPGTRLTVL.

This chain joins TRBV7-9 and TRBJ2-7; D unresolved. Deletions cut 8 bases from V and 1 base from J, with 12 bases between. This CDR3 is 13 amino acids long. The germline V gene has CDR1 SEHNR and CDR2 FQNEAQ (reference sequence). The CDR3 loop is CASRWTSSYEQYF. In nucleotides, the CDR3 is TGTGCCAGCCGGTGGACCTCTTCCTACGAGCAGTACTTC.

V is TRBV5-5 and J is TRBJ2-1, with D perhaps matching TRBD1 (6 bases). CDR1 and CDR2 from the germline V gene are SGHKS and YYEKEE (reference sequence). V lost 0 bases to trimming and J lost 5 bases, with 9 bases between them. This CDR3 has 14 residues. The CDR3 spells CASSLAHRDNEQFF. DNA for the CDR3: TGTGCCAGCAGCTTGGCGCACAGGGACAATGAGCAGTTCTTC.

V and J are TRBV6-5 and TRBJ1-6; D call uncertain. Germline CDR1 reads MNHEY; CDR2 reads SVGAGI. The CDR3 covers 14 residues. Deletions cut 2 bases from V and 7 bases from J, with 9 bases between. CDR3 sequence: CASSYVDKNSPLHF. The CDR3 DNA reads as TGTGCCAGCAGTTACGTCGATAAAAATTCACCCCTCCACTTT.

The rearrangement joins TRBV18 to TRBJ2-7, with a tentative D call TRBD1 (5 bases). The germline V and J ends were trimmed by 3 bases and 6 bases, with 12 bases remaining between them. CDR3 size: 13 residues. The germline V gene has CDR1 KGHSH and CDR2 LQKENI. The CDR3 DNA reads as TGTGCCAGCTCACCCCAGGGAATCACCGAGCAGTACTTC. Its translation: CASSPQGITEQYF. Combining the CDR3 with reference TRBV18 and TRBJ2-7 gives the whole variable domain NAGVMQNPRHLVRRRGQEARLRCSPMKGHSHVYWYRQLPEEGLKFMVYLQKENIIDESGMPKERFSAEFPKEGPSILRIQQVVRGDSAAYFCASSPQGITEQYFGPGTRLTVT.

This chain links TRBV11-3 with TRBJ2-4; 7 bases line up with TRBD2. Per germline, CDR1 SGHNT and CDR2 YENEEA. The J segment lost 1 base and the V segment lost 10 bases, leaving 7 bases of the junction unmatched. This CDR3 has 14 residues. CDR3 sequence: CATAPGGAKNIQYF. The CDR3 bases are TGTGCCACCGCCCCCGGGGGGGCCAAAAACATTCAGTACTTC.

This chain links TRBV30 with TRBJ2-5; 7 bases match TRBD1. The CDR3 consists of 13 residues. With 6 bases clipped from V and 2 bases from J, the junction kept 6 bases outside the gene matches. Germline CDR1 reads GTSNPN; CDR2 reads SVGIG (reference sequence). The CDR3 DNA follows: TGTGCCTGTAAGACAGGGTGGCAAGAGACCCAGTACTTC. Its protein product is CACKTGWQETQYF.

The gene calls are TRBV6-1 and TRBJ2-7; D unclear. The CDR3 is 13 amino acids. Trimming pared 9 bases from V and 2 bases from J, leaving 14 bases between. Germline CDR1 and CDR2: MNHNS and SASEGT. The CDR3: CASFRATTYEQYF. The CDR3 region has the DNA TGTGCCAGTTTTCGGGCTACTACCTACGAGCAGTACTTC.

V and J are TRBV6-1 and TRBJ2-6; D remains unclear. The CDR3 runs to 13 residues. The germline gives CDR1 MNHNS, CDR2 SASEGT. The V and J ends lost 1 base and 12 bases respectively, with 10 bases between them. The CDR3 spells CASSEGIGPVLTF. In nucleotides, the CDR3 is TGTGCCAGCAGTGAAGGCATAGGCCCCGTCCTGACTTTC.

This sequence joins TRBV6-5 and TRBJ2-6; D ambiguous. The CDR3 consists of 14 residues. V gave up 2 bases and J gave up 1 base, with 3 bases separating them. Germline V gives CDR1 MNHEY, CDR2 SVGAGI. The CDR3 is CASSYTSGANVLTF. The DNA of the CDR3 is TGTGCCAGCAGTTACACGTCTGGGGCCAACGTCCTGACTTTC.

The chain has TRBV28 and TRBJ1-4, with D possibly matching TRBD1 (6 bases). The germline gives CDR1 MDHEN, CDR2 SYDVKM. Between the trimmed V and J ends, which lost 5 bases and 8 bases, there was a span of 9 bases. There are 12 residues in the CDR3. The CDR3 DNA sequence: TGTGCCAGCAGTCTAGGGGGGGAAAAACTGTTTTTT. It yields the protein CASSLGGEKLFF.

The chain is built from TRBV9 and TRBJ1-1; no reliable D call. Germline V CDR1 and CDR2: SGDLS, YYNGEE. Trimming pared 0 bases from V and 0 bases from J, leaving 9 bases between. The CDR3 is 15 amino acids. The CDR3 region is CASSVVDPMNTEAFF. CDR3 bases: TGTGCCAGCAGCGTAGTTGATCCCATGAACACTGAAGCTTTCTTT.

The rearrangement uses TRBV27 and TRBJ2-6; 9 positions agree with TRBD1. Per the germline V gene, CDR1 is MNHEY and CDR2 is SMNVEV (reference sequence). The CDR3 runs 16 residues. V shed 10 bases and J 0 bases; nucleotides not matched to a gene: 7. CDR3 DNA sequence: TGTGCCACCGGGGACAGGGTATACTCTGGGGCCAACGTCCTGACTTTC. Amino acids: CATGDRVYSGANVLTF.

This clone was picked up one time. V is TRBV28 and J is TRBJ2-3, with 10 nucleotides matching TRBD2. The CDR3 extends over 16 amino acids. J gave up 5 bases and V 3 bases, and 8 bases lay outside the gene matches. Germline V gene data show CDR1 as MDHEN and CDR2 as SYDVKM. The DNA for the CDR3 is TGTGCCAGCAGTTTGTTAAGCGGGGGGGCGGAAGATACGCAGTATTTT. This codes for CASSLLSGGAEDTQYF.

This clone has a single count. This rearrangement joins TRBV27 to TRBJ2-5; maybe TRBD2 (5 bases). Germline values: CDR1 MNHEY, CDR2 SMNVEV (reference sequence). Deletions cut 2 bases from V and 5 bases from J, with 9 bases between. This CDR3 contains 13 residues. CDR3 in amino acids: CASSLRGIETQYF. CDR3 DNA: TGTGCCAGCAGTTTACGGGGAATCGAGACCCAGTACTTC.

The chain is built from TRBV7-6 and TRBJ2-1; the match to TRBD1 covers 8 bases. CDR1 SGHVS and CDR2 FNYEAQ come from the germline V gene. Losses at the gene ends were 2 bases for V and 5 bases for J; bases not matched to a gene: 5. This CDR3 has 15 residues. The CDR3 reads CASSLRQGANNEQFF. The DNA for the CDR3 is TGTGCCAGCAGCTTACGGCAGGGGGCGAACAATGAGCAGTTCTTC.

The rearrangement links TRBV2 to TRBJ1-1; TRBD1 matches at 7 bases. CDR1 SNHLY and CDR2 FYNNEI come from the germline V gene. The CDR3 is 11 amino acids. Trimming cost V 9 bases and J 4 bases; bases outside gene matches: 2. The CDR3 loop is CASTGVTEAFF. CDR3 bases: TGTGCCAGTACAGGGGTCACTGAAGCTTTCTTT.